This section outlines one T cell receptor (beta chain) sequence together with its context. With a much larger clone just one base away, this may be a read error. This sample is part of a study of T cells in Graves' hyperthyroidism and ophthalmopathy. Study-level background: Pretreatment peripheral blood was obtained at initial diagnosis.

What was amplified from RNA transcripts were TCR beta CDR3 regions. TCR CDR3 regions were first amplified by RT-PCR with HTBI primers. TCRdb reanalysed the multiplex PCR reads using MiXCR and keeps one entry per CDR3 protein. Counted here are fewer than 450,000 distinct CDR3 sequences, over 12% occurring once; the ten biggest clones make up around 30%. Patients affected by ophthalmopathy presented a Clinical Activity Score of at least 3, a NOSPECS grade of at least 4, and disease duration below 3 months. Lactation, pregnancy, other autoimmune disease or uncontrolled infection led to exclusion of patients. Approximately 10 ml of fresh peripheral blood supplied the PBMCs. The receptor's source is a man aged 45-65 years with Graves' ophthalmopathy. The sequencing sample was made of blood.

CDR3 DNA sequence: TGTGCCATCAGTGGGGCAGCTTCCTACGAGCAGTACTTC. This gives the protein CAISGAASYEQYF. The V and J genes are TRBV10-3 and TRBJ2-7; no clear D. The CDR3 spans 13 residues. Germline values: CDR1 ENHRY, CDR2 SYGVKD. Trimming shortened V by 4 bases and J by 1 base, and 8 bases separated the two germline ends.